This T cell receptor beta chain is from a study of T cells in Graves' hyperthyroidism and ophthalmopathy. General observations from the study: Ophthalmopathy onset followed model prediction by a median approximately 5.9 months. Blood also held most thyroid clonotypes expanded beyond 0.001.

This clonotype turned up a few times. Its antigen is unidentified. TCR beta CDR3 regions were amplified from RNA transcripts. During a first-round RT-PCR of the TCR CDR3, the HTBI primer set was used. TCRdb passed the multiplex PCR reads through MiXCR, listing each CDR3 protein once. The data show hundreds of thousands of distinct CDR3 sequences, roughly 18% seen once. Germline V gives CDR1 SNHLY, CDR2 FYNNEI. The CDR3 is made up of 14 amino acids. V gave up 7 bases and J gave up 2 bases; unmatched junction bases: 4. Inclusion characteristics of ophthalmopathy patients comprised a Clinical Activity Score of at least 3, a NOSPECS grade of at least 4, and duration under 3 months. Reasons for excluding patients were uncontrolled infection, other autoimmune disease, pregnancy or lactation.

The receptor was derived from a woman aged 18-29 years with Graves' ophthalmopathy. The genes are TRBV2 and TRBJ2-3; TRBD2 agrees at 9 bases. The sample taken for sequencing was blood. CDR3 in DNA: TGTGCCAGCACCCTAGCGGGAATCACAGATACGCAGTATTTT. This translates into CASTLAGITDTQYF.